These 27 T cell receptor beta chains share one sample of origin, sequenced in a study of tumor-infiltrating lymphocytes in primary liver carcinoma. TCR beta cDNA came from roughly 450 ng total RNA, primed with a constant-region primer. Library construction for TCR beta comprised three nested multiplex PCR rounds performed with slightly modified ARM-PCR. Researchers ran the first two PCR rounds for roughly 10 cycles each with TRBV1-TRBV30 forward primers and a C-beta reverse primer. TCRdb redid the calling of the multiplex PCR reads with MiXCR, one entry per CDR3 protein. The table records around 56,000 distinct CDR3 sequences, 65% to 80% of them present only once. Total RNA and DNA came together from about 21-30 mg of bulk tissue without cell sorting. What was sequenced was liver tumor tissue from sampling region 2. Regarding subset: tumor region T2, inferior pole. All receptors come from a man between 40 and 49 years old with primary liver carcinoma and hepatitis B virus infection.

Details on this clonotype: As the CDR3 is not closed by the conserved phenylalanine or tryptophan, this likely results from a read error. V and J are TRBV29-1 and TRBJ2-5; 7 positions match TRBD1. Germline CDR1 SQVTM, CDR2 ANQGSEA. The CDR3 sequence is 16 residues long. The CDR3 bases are TGCAGCGCTGAAGAGGAATACGGGACAGTCCAAGAGACCCAGTACTTA. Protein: CSAEEEYGTVQETQYL.

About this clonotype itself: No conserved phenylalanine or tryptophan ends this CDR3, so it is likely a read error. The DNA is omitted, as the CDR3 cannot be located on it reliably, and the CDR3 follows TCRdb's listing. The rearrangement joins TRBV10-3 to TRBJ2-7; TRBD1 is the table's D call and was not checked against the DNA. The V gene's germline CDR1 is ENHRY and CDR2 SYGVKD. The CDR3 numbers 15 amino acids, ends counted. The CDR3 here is CAISEAHTGEYEQYL.

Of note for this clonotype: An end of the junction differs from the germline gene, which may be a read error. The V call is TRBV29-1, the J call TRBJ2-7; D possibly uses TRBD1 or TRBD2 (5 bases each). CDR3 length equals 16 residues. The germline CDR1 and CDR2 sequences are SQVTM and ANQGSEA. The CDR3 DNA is TGTAGGGTCATGACATCTGGGACCGGCACTCCCTACGAGCAGTACTTC. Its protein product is CRVMTSGTGTPYEQYF.

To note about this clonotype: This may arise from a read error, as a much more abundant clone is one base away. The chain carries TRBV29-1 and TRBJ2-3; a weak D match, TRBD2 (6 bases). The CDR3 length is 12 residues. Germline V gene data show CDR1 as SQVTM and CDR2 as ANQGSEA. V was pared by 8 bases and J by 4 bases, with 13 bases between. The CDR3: CSSGASADTQYF. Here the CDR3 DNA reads TGCAGCTCCGGCGCTAGCGCAGATACGCAGTATTTT.

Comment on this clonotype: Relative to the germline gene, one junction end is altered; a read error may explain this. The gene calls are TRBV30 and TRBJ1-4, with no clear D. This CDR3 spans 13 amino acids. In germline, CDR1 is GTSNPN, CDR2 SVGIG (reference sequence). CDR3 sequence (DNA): TGTGCCTGGAGCAGAGCAGAAAATGAGAAACTGTTTTTT. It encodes CAWSRAENEKLFF.

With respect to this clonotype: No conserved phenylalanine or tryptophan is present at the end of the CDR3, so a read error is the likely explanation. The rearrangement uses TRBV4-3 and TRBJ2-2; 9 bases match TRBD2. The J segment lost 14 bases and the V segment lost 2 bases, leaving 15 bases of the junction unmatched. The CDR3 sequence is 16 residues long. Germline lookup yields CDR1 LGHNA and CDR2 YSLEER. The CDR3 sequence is CASSQSPSGNTGELFS. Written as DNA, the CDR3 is TGCGCCAGCAGCCAATCACCTAGCGGGAACACCGGTGAACTGTTTTCT.

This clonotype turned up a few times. The CDR3 sequence: CASSKGTNRDRVYRSSYNEQFF. The CDR3 nucleotides are TGTGCCAGCAGCAAAGGAACCAACCGGGACAGAGTTTACCGCAGCTCCTACAATGAGCAGTTCTTC. The gene calls are TRBV21-1 and TRBJ2-1; the listed D gene, TRBD1, was not tested against the DNA. TRBV21-1 is recorded as a pseudogene. The CDR3 contains 22 residues.

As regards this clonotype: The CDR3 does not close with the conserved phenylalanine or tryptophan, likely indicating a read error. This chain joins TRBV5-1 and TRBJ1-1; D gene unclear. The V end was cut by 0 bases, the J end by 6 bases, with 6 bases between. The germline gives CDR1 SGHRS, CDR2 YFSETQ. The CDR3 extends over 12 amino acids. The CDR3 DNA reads TGCGCCAGCAGCTTGGAGGGTCCTGAAGCTTTCATT. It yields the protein CASSLEGPEAFI.

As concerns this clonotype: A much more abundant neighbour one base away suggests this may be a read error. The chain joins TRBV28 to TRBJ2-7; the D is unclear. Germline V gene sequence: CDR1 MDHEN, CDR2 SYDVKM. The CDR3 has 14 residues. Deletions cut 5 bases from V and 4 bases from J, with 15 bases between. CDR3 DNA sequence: TGTGCCAGCAGTCTAGGCAACAAGGTTTACGAGCAGTACTTC. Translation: CASSLGNKVYEQYF.

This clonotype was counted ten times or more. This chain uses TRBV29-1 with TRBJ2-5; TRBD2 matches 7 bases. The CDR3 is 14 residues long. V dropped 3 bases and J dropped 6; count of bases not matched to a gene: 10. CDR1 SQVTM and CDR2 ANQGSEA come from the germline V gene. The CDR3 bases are TGCAGCGTTGATTTCGCGGGAGAGGGGAAGACCCAGTACTTC. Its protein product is CSVDFAGEGKTQYF.

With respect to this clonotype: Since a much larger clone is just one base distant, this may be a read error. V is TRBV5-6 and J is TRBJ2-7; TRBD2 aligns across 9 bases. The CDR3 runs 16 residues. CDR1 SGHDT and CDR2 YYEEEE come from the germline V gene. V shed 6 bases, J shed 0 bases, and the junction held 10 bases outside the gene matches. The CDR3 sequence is CASNNTWREGSYEQYF. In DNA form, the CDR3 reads TGTGCCAGCAACAATACTTGGCGGGAGGGCTCCTACGAGCAGTACTTC.

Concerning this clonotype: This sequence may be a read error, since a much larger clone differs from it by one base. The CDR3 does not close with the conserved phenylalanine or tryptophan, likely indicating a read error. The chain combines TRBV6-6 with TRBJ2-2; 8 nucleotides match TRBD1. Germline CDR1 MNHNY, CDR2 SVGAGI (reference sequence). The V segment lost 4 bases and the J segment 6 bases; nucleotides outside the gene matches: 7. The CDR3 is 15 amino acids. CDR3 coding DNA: TGTGCCAGCAGTTCCCTGACAGGGGTTTCCGGGGAGCTGTTTTCT. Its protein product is CASSSLTGVSGELFS.

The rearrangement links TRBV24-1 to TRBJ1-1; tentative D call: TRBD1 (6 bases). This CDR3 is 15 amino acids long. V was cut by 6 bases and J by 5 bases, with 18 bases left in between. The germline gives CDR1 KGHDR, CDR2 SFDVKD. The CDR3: CATSSVGAENTEAFF. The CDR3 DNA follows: TGTGCCACCAGTAGTGTGGGGGCGGAGAATACTGAAGCTTTCTTT.

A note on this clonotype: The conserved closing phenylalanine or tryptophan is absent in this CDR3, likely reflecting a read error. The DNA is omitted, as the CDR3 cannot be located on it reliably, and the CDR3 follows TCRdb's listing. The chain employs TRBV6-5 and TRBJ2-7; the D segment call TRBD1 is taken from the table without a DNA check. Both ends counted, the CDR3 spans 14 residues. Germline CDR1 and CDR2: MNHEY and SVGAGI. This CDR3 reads CDSPSGTGYNERYL.

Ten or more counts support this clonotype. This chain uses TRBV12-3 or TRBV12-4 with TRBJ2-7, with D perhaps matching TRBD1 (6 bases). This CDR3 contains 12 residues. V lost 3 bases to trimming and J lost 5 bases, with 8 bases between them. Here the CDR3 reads CASSFPGDEQYF. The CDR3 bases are TGTGCCAGCAGTTTTCCAGGGGACGAGCAGTACTTC.

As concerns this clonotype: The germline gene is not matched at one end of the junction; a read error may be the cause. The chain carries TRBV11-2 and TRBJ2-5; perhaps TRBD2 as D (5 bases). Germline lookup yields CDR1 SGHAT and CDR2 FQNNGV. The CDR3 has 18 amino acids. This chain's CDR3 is CANSLARLAMGKKETQYF. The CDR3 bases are TGCGCCAACAGCTTAGCGAGGCTAGCCATGGGAAAAAAAGAGACCCAGTACTTC.

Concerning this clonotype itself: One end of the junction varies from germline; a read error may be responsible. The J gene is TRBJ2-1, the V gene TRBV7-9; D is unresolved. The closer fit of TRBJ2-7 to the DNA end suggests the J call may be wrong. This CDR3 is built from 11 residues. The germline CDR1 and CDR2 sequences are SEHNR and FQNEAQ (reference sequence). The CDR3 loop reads CASSFRGEQYF. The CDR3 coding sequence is TGTGCCAGTAGCTTTCGTGGTGAGCAGTACTTC.

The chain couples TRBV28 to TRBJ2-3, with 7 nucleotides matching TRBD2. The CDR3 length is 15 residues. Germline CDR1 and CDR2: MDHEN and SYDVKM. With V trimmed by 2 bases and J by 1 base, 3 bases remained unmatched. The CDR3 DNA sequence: TGTGCCAGCAGTTTAGGCGGGAGAGGCACAGATACGCAGTATTTT. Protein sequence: CASSLGGRGTDTQYF.

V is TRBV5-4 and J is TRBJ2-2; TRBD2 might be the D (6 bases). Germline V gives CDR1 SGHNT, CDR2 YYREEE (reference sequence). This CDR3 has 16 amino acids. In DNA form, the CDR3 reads TGTGTCAACAGCCCGGATGGCGGGGTGAACACCGGGGAGCTGTTTTTT. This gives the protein CVNSPDGGVNTGELFF.

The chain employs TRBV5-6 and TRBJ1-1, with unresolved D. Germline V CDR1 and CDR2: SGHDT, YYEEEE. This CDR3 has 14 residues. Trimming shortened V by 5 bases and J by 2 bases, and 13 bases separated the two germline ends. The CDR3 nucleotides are TGTGCCAGCAGGGCAATCCAGCAAAACACTGAAGCTTTCTTT. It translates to CASRAIQQNTEAFF. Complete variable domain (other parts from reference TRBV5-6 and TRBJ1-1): DAGVTQSPTHLIKTRGQQVTLRCSPKSGHDTVSWYQQALGQGPQFIFQYYEEEERQRGNFPDRFSGHQFPNYSSELNVNALLLGDSALYLCASRAIQQNTEAFFGQGTRLTVV.

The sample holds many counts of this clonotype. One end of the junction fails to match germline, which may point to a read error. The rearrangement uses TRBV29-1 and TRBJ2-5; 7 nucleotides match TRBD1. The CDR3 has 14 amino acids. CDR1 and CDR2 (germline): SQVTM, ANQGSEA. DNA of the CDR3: TGCAGCGTAGAAGGGTCCGACAGGGCCGAGACCCAGTACTTC. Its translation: CSVEGSDRAETQYF.

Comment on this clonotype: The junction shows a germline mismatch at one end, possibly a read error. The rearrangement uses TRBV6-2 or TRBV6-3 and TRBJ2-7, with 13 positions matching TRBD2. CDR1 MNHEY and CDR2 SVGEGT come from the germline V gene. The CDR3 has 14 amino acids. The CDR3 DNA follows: TGTGCCAACAGTTCTCTGAAGGGACTAGCGGGGCCATACTTC. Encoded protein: CANSSLKGLAGPYF.

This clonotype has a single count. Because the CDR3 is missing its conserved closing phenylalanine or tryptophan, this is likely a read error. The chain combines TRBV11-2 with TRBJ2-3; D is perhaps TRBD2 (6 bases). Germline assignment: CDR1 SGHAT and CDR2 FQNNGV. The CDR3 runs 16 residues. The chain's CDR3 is CVSSLSGGTSTDTQYS. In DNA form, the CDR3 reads TGTGTCAGCAGCTTATCCGGAGGGACTAGCACAGATACGCAGTATTCT.

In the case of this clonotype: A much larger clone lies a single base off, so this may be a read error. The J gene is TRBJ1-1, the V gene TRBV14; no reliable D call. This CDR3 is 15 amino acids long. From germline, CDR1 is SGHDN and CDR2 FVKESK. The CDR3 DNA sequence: TGTGCCTGCAGCCCCAGACTTGGGGTAGGCACTGAAGCTCTCTTT. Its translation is CACSPRLGVGTEALF.

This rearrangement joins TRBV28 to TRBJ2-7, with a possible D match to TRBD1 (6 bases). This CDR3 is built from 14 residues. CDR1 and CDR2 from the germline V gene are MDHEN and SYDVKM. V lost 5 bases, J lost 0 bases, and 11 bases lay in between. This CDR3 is CASSLDSYSYEQYF. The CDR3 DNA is TGTGCCAGCAGTCTGGACAGTTACTCCTACGAGCAGTACTTC.

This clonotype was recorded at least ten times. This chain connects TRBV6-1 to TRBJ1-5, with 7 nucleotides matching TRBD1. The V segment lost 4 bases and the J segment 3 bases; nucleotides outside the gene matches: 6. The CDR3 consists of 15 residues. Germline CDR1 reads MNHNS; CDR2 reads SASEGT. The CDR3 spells CASSVTGAFNQPQHF. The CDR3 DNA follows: TGTGCCAGCAGTGTCACAGGGGCCTTCAATCAGCCCCAGCATTTT.

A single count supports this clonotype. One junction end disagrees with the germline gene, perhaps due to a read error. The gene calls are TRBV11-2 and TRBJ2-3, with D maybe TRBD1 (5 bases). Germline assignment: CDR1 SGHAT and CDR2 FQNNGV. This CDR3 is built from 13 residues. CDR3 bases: TGTGCCAACAGCTTGATTAGCACAGGTATGCAGTATTTT. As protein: CANSLISTGMQYF.